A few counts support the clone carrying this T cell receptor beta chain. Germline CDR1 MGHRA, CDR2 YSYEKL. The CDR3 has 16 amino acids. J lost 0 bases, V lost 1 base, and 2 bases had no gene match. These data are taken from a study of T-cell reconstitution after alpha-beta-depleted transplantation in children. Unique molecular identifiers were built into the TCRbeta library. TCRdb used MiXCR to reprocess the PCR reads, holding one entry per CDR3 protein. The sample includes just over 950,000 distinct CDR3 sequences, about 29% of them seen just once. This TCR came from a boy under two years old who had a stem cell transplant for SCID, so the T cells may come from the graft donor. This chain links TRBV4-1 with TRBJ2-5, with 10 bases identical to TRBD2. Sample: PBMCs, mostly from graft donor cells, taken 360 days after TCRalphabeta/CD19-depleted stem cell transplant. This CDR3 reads CASSQVLAGDQETQYF. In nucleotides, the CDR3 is TGCGCCAGCAGCCAAGTTCTAGCGGGGGACCAAGAGACCCAGTACTTC.